These 21 T cell receptor beta chains share one sample of origin, sequenced in a study of T-cell reconstitution after alpha-beta-depleted transplantation in children. TCRbeta library construction was performed incorporating unique molecular identifiers. TCRdb reprocessed the PCR reads via MiXCR and lists one record per CDR3 protein. The sample has roughly 100,000 distinct CDR3 sequences, 5% to 6% seen once; the top ten hold roughly 5.5%. Source: PBMCs, mostly from graft donor cells, taken 60 days after TCRalphabeta/CD19-depleted stem cell transplant. These receptors were obtained from a female patient under 10 years old who had a stem cell transplant for Fanconi anemia, so the T cells may come from the graft donor.

This clonotype was picked up many times. The chain has TRBV6-5 and TRBJ2-5; TRBD1 aligns across 8 bases. Germline assignment: CDR1 MNHEY and CDR2 SVGAGI. V trimming: 0 bases; J trimming: 3 bases; junction bases outside the gene matches: 6. This CDR3 has 16 residues. For the CDR3, the DNA is TGTGCCAGCAGTTACTCGAACCACAGGGGGAAAGAGACCCAGTACTTC. Translating gives CASSYSNHRGKETQYF.

This clonotype has a handful of counts. The chain is built from TRBV4-1 and TRBJ2-3; 7 positions agree with TRBD1. The CDR3 has 18 amino acids. The junction had 16 bases not matched to a gene; V was cut back by 2 bases and J by 5 bases. Germline values: CDR1 MGHRA, CDR2 YSYEKL. CDR3 sequence (DNA): TGCGCCAGCAGCCAATCCCCGGGACAGCCCTCGCGCGGAGATACGCAGTATTTT. Its translation is CASSQSPGQPSRGDTQYF.

This sequence joins TRBV11-1 and TRBJ2-3; TRBD1 aligns across 7 bases. The CDR3 spans 15 residues. CDR1 is SGHAT and CDR2 is FQDESV in the germline V gene (reference sequence). With V trimmed by 5 bases and J by 0 bases, 5 bases remained unmatched. Here the CDR3 reads CASSQGQTSTDTQYF. CDR3 in DNA: TGTGCCAGCAGCCAGGGACAGACTAGCACAGATACGCAGTATTTT.

This clonotype was counted many times. The chain uses TRBV28 and TRBJ2-3; TRBD1 matches at 8 bases. With 5 bases clipped from V and 3 bases from J, the junction kept 4 bases outside the gene matches. The CDR3 loop spans 14 amino acids. Germline CDR1 and CDR2: MDHEN and SYDVKM. The CDR3: CASSRGQGTDTQYF. The DNA for the CDR3 is TGTGCCAGCAGTCGTGGACAGGGAACAGATACGCAGTATTTT.

This clonotype was detected many times. CDR3 in amino acids: CASSWSGGEQFF. CDR3 nucleotides: TGCGCCAGCAGCTGGTCGGGTGGGGAGCAGTTCTTC. The V and J genes are TRBV5-1 and TRBJ2-1; D gene ambiguous. Per germline, CDR1 SGHRS and CDR2 YFSETQ. The CDR3 loop spans 12 amino acids. Trimming cost V 3 bases and J 10 bases, with 11 bases left between them. Using reference TRBV5-1 and TRBJ2-1 for the parts outside the CDR3, the full variable domain is KAGVTQTPRYLIKTRGQQVTLSCSPISGHRSVSWYQQTPGQGLQFLFEYFSETQRNKGNFPGRFSGRQFSNSRSEMNVSTLELGDSALYLCASSWSGGEQFFGPGTRLTVL.

In regard to this clonotype: A read error may account for a junction end that differs from germline. V gene TRBV2 combines with J gene TRBJ2-7, with 10 bases matching TRBD2. The CDR3 extends over 19 amino acids. Per germline, CDR1 SNHLY and CDR2 FYNNEI. The DNA of the CDR3 is TGTACCAGCAGCCGACCGAAGCGGGGGGGACGGGGAAGCTCCTACGAGCAGTACTTC. This codes for CTSSRPKRGGRGSSYEQYF. Supplemented by reference TRBV2 and TRBJ2-7, the full variable domain reads EPEVTQTPSHQVTQMGQEVILRCVPISNHLYFYWYRQILGQKVEFLVSFYNNEISEKSEIFDDQFSVERPDGSNFTLKIRSTKLEDSAMYFCTSSRPKRGGRGSSYEQYFGPGTRLTVT.

This clonotype was seen repeatedly, ten times or more. V usage is TRBV5-1 and J usage is TRBJ1-3; TRBD1 matches 7 bases. Germline-derived CDR1 and CDR2 are SGHRS and YFSETQ. Germline trimming cut 0 bases from V and 3 bases from J; bases unmatched to any gene: 3. There are 15 residues in the CDR3. The CDR3 reads CASSLGDSLGNTIYF. CDR3 DNA sequence: TGCGCCAGCAGCTTGGGGGACAGTCTTGGAAACACCATATATTTT.

This clonotype was detected ten times or more. The rearrangement uses TRBV29-1 and TRBJ1-1, with 8 bases matching TRBD1. The V gene end was trimmed by 6 bases and the J gene end by 0 bases; junction bases not matched to a gene: 3. CDR3 length: 13 amino acids. Germline loops: CDR1 SQVTM, CDR2 ANQGSEA. The CDR3 loop is CSVVDRVNTEAFF. The CDR3 DNA is TGCAGCGTCGTGGACAGGGTGAACACTGAAGCTTTCTTT.

This clonotype was found many times. The CDR3 DNA reads as TGCGCCAGCAGCTTGGTATCGAACACCGGGGAGCTGTTTTTT. Protein product: CASSLVSNTGELFF. The chain employs TRBV5-1 and TRBJ2-2; D unclear. Germline V CDR1 and CDR2: SGHRS, YFSETQ. This CDR3 region has 14 residues. V gave up 0 bases and J gave up 0 bases, with 3 bases separating them.

In this sample, this clonotype turned up many times. This chain joins TRBV28 and TRBJ2-2, with 7 positions matching TRBD2. CDR3 length: 14 residues. Trimming took 5 bases from V and 5 from J; bases not matched to a gene: 5. Per the germline V gene, CDR1 is MDHEN and CDR2 is SYDVKM. The CDR3 reads CASSREAGTGELFF. CDR3 nucleotide sequence: TGTGCCAGCAGTCGGGAGGCGGGAACCGGGGAGCTGTTTTTT.

This clonotype was seen ten or more times. The rearrangement links TRBV7-3 to TRBJ2-5, with 10 nucleotides matching TRBD2. Germline CDR1 reads SGHTA; CDR2 reads FQGTGA. CDR3 length: 15 amino acids. The V segment lost 0 bases and the J segment 2 bases; nucleotides outside the gene matches: 0. CDR3 residues: CASSLTSGGQETQYF. The CDR3, as DNA: TGTGCCAGCAGCTTAACTAGCGGGGGGCAAGAGACCCAGTACTTC.

This clonotype appeared many times. J is TRBJ2-3 and V is TRBV5-1; D is undetermined. CDR3 length: 16 amino acids. The germline V gene has CDR1 SGHRS and CDR2 YFSETQ. V lost 0 bases and J lost 0, with 11 bases in between. The CDR3 nucleotides are TGCGCCAGCAGCTTGGGTAGGGTTTTGAGCACAGATACGCAGTATTTT. It translates to CASSLGRVLSTDTQYF.

This clonotype was counted at least ten times. The CDR3 DNA follows: TGTGCCAGCAGCCACGGCCTCACCTACGAGCAGTACTTC. It encodes CASSHGLTYEQYF. The V and J genes are TRBV3-1 and TRBJ2-7; D gene uncertain. Trimming pared 3 bases from V and 2 bases from J, leaving 8 bases between. The CDR3 contains 13 residues. Germline lookup yields CDR1 LGHDT and CDR2 YNNKEL (reference sequence).

The sample holds many counts of this clonotype. The gene calls are TRBV20-1 and TRBJ2-1, with 10 bases identical to TRBD2. V was clipped by 3 bases and J by 2 bases; unmatched bases: 4. Germline V gene sequence: CDR1 DFQATT, CDR2 SNEGSKA (reference sequence). This CDR3 region has 15 residues. The CDR3 here is CSARDGLAAYNEQFF. The CDR3, as DNA: TGCAGTGCTAGGGACGGACTAGCGGCCTACAATGAGCAGTTCTTC.

This clonotype was found many times. V usage is TRBV20-1 and J usage is TRBJ2-4; tentative D call: TRBD2 (6 bases). The ends were cut back, 0 bases at V and 5 bases at J, with 11 bases in the middle. The V gene's germline CDR1 is DFQATT and CDR2 SNEGSKA (reference sequence). This CDR3 region has 14 residues. The CDR3 here is CSAREGGKENIQYF. In nucleotides, the CDR3 is TGCAGTGCTAGAGAGGGGGGAAAAGAAAACATTCAGTACTTC.

At least ten counts were recorded for this clonotype. V is TRBV28 and J is TRBJ2-3; a weak D match, TRBD2 (7 bases). The length of the CDR3 is 15 residues. The ends were cut back, 5 bases at V and 0 bases at J, with 12 bases in the middle. The germline CDR1 and CDR2 sequences are MDHEN and SYDVKM. The CDR3 coding sequence is TGTGCCAGCAGTCAACGGGGGGCTAGCACAGATACGCAGTATTTT. This gives the protein CASSQRGASTDTQYF.

V and J are TRBV2 and TRBJ2-7; D gene uncertain. The germline V gene has CDR1 SNHLY and CDR2 FYNNEI. The CDR3 is 12 amino acids. Trimming took 6 bases from V and 2 from J, leaving 8 bases between them. The CDR3 bases are TGTGCCAGCAGAGAGGTAACCTACGAGCAGTACTTC. This gives the protein CASREVTYEQYF.

In this sample, this clonotype turned up a few times. The chain uses TRBV7-2 and TRBJ1-1, with D unclear. This CDR3 comprises 15 residues. In germline, CDR1 is SGHTA, CDR2 FQGNSA. Between the trimmed V and J ends, which lost 2 bases and 5 bases, there was a span of 15 bases. The CDR3 DNA sequence: TGTGCCAGCAGCTTATGGTCCGTGAGGGAAACTGAAGCTTTCTTT. It translates to CASSLWSVRETEAFF.

This clonotype has a count of ten or more. This chain joins TRBV5-1 and TRBJ2-7; the D gene is possibly TRBD1 (5 bases). This CDR3 contains 15 residues. Germline V lookup: CDR1 SGHRS, CDR2 YFSETQ. V lost 0 bases, J lost 2 bases, and 12 bases lay in between. CDR3 residues: CASSLAGPVPYEQYF. Here the CDR3 DNA reads TGCGCCAGCAGCTTGGCAGGGCCGGTCCCCTACGAGCAGTACTTC.

This clonotype has just a few counts. The chain joins TRBV30 to TRBJ2-4, with D possibly TRBD1 on 6 matching bases. The CDR3 runs 14 residues. The germline V and J ends were trimmed by 1 base and 7 bases, with 14 bases remaining between them. From germline, CDR1 is GTSNPN and CDR2 SVGIG (reference sequence). DNA for the CDR3: TGTGCCTGGAGTGCAACAGGGTTTCGCAACATTCAGTACTTC. Translating it yields CAWSATGFRNIQYF.

This clonotype was counted many times. The J gene is TRBJ2-7, the V gene TRBV12-3 or TRBV12-4, with TRBD1 matching 10 bases. This CDR3 is 15 amino acids long. V gave up 6 bases and J gave up 2 bases; unmatched junction bases: 7. Written as DNA, the CDR3 is TGTGCCAGCAGCCGCGGACAGGGGGATACCTACGAGCAGTACTTC. It is translated as CASSRGQGDTYEQYF.